One sample yielded the 19 T cell receptor beta chains listed below, sequenced in a study of T cells in Graves' hyperthyroidism and ophthalmopathy. TCR beta CDR3 regions were amplified from RNA. With the HTBI primer set, the TCR CDR3 went through a first round of RT-PCR. TCRdb re-called the multiplex PCR reads through MiXCR, storing one row per CDR3 protein. Of 250,000 to 350,000 distinct CDR3 sequences in the sample, about 20% were seen once. Material for sequencing was blood. These receptors all come from a man under 40 with Graves' ophthalmopathy.

The CDR3 spells CASSKLTGTGGNNEQFF. CDR3 nucleotides: TGTGCCAGCAGCAAACTAACCGGGACAGGGGGGAACAATGAGCAGTTCTTC. The rearrangement joins TRBV11-1 to TRBJ2-1; 11 bases map to TRBD1. The CDR3 sequence is 17 residues long. Germline V gene sequence: CDR1 SGHAT, CDR2 FQDESV (reference sequence). The V segment lost 5 bases and the J segment 5 bases; nucleotides outside the gene matches: 11. Together with reference TRBV11-1 and TRBJ2-1, the CDR3 gives the full variable domain: EAEVAQSPRYKITEKSQAVAFWCDPISGHATLYWYRQILGQGPELLVQFQDESVVDDSQLPKDRFSAERLKGVDSTLKIQPAELGDSAMYLCASSKLTGTGGNNEQFFGPGTRLTVL.

The rearrangement links TRBV3-1 to TRBJ2-1; D ambiguous. This CDR3 has 13 residues. CDR1 is LGHDT and CDR2 is YNNKEL in the germline V gene (reference sequence). Trimming shortened V by 2 bases and J by 5 bases, and 7 bases separated the two germline ends. The CDR3 nucleotides read TGTGCCAGCAGCCAAAACCGTGACAATGAGCAGTTCTTC. It codes for CASSQNRDNEQFF.

This chain connects TRBV5-8 to TRBJ1-2, with D possibly TRBD1 on 6 matching bases. Between the trimmed V and J ends, which lost 2 bases and 4 bases, there was a span of 12 bases. This CDR3 has 14 amino acids. Germline CDR1 SGHTS, CDR2 YDEGEE. CDR3 nucleotides: TGTGCCAGCAGCTTAGTACAGGGCGCCTATGGCTACACCTTC. Translation gives CASSLVQGAYGYTF.

This rearrangement joins TRBV12-3 or TRBV12-4 to TRBJ2-5; 8 bases fit TRBD1. The ends lost 5 bases at V and 5 bases at J; junction bases unmatched: 7. This CDR3 has 14 residues. The CDR3 DNA follows: TGTGCCAGCAGTCCTAGGACAGGGCGGGAGACCCAGTACTTC. This codes for CASSPRTGRETQYF.

This clonotype was observed a handful of times. The genes are TRBV7-9 and TRBJ2-1; a possible D gene is TRBD2 (6 bases). CDR1 SEHNR and CDR2 FQNEAQ come from the germline V gene (reference sequence). Deletions cut 5 bases from V and 4 bases from J, with 18 bases between. CDR3 size: 16 residues. CDR3 nucleotides: TGTGCCAGCAGCCCAGGGTGGCGGGACTTTTACAATGAGCAGTTCTTC. Its translation is CASSPGWRDFYNEQFF.

The V and J genes are TRBV18 and TRBJ1-2; no firm D call. This CDR3 has 15 residues. V was clipped by 3 bases and J by 3 bases, with 14 bases between them. Germline CDR1 KGHSH, CDR2 LQKENI. The CDR3 region is CASSPQSTGDYGYTF. CDR3 bases: TGTGCCAGCTCACCTCAAAGTACGGGTGACTATGGCTACACCTTC.

This clonotype was counted a few times. The chain links TRBV2 to TRBJ2-1; 12 nucleotides align to TRBD2. The CDR3 extends over 16 amino acids. Germline V lookup: CDR1 SNHLY, CDR2 FYNNEI. With 5 bases clipped from V and 7 bases from J, the junction kept 9 bases outside the gene matches. In nucleotides, the CDR3 is TGTGCCAGCAGTCCCTCGACTAGCGGGAGAATAAATGAGCAGTTCTTC. Amino acid sequence: CASSPSTSGRINEQFF.

This clonotype was counted at least ten times. This chain joins TRBV3-1 and TRBJ1-1; D call uncertain. This CDR3 is built from 14 residues. Trimming removed 0 bases from V and 5 bases from J, with 10 bases in between. The V gene's germline CDR1 is LGHDT and CDR2 YNNKEL (reference sequence). The CDR3 DNA reads as TGTGCCAGCAGCCAAGATGGGAGGAGGACTGAAGCTTTCTTT. Its translation: CASSQDGRRTEAFF.

V gene TRBV12-3 or TRBV12-4 combines with J gene TRBJ1-4; possibly TRBD1 for D (6 bases). V gave up 6 bases and J gave up 8 bases, with 16 bases separating them. The CDR3 runs to 14 residues. CDR3 loop: CASSPRGGGEKLFF. The CDR3 bases are TGTGCCAGCAGCCCAAGAGGGGGGGGGGAAAAACTGTTTTTT.

The chain carries TRBV4-1 and TRBJ2-7; possibly TRBD1 for D (6 bases). The V gene lost 1 base and the J gene lost 0 bases, with 16 bases spanning the gap. The CDR3 totals 17 residues. Germline V gene lookup returns CDR1 MGHRA and CDR2 YSYEKL. Here the CDR3 reads CASSQGAWTAISYEQYF. CDR3 in DNA: TGCGCCAGCAGCCAAGGGGCTTGGACAGCAATCTCCTACGAGCAGTACTTC.

This clonotype has a handful of counts. The chain is built from TRBV6-1 and TRBJ2-2; 8 positions match TRBD2. The germline V gene encodes CDR1 MNHNS and CDR2 SASEGT. With V trimmed by 4 bases and J by 5 bases, 9 bases remained unmatched. The CDR3 loop spans 16 amino acids. The CDR3 DNA reads TGTGCCAGCAGTGGGGGGGGCGCGGGAGGTACCGGGGAGCTGTTTTTT. Translating it yields CASSGGGAGGTGELFF.

The rearrangement links TRBV29-1 to TRBJ1-2; TRBD1 matches at 7 bases. The germline gives CDR1 SQVTM, CDR2 ANQGSEA. The V and J ends lost 5 bases and 2 bases, in that order; junction bases with no gene match: 2. The CDR3 contains 12 residues. The CDR3 sequence: CSVLQGNYGYTF. CDR3 DNA sequence: TGCAGCGTTCTACAGGGGAACTATGGCTACACCTTC.

This clonotype has only a few counts. This chain links TRBV7-9 with TRBJ2-3; TRBD2 might be the D (6 bases). The V end was cut by 2 bases, the J end by 2 bases, with 8 bases between. Germline V gene data show CDR1 as SEHNR and CDR2 as FQNEAQ (reference sequence). The CDR3 has 14 residues. The CDR3 nucleotides are TGTGCCAGCAGCTTAAGCGGGTACACAGATACGCAGTATTTT. It is translated as CASSLSGYTDTQYF.

Many counts were recorded for this clonotype. The V and J genes are TRBV20-1 and TRBJ2-1; 8 bases are a match to TRBD2. V was pared by 1 base and J by 9 bases, with 8 bases of the junction left unmatched. The CDR3 covers 14 residues. From germline, CDR1 is DFQATT and CDR2 SNEGSKA (reference sequence). The CDR3: CSARVFGRAGEQFF. The CDR3, as DNA: TGCAGTGCTAGAGTTTTCGGGAGGGCCGGTGAGCAGTTCTTC.

Comment on this clonotype: A much larger clone differs from this one at a single base, so this may be a read error. J is TRBJ2-7 and V is TRBV3-1; D unresolved. From germline, CDR1 is LGHDT and CDR2 YNNKEL (reference sequence). CDR3 size: 13 residues. Trimming left V 4 bases short and J 2 bases short, with 9 bases between. The chain's CDR3 is CASSLTPPYEQYF. CDR3 sequence (DNA): TGTGCCAGCAGCCTTACACCGCCCTACGAGCAGTACTTC.

This clonotype was seen more than once but under ten times. The chain couples TRBV7-9 to TRBJ1-1; D is possibly TRBD1 (5 bases). With 3 bases removed from V and 11 bases from J, the gap between germline ends came to 13 bases. The germline V gene encodes CDR1 SEHNR and CDR2 FQNEAQ (reference sequence). The CDR3 loop spans 12 amino acids. The CDR3 DNA reads as TGTGCCAGCAGCTTCCCCGGGGGGTCGGCTTTCTTT. Protein product: CASSFPGGSAFF.

The CDR3 DNA reads TGCAGTGCTAGAGCAACCGCAACTAATGAAAAACTGTTTTTT. Its translation: CSARATATNEKLFF. The chain has TRBV20-1 and TRBJ1-4; D is undetermined. This CDR3 region has 14 residues. The V and J ends lost 1 base and 0 bases respectively, with 6 bases between them. Germline assignment: CDR1 DFQATT and CDR2 SNEGSKA (reference sequence).

CDR3 residues: CASSEQQETQYF. CDR3 nucleotides: TGCGCCAGCAGCGAGCAGCAAGAGACCCAGTACTTC. V usage is TRBV5-1 and J usage is TRBJ2-5, with D hard to call. The CDR3 is made up of 12 amino acids. The germline V and J ends were trimmed by 4 bases and 2 bases, with 6 bases remaining between them. Germline V gives CDR1 SGHRS, CDR2 YFSETQ.

This clonotype was observed many times. V usage is TRBV11-2 and J usage is TRBJ2-1; D gene ambiguous. Trimming took off 1 base at V and 10 bases at J, with 8 bases between the two ends. Germline CDR1 is SGHAT and CDR2 is FQNNGV. The CDR3 is 12 amino acids. The CDR3 region has the DNA TGTGCCAGCAGCTTAGTCAGCCCCGAGCAGTTCTTC. It translates to CASSLVSPEQFF.